This section outlines one TCR beta chain sequence together with its context. This clone showed up just once. Its antigen remains undetermined. It has no much larger one-base neighbor in the sample; base qualities were not kept. These data are taken from a study of blood T cell repertoires in COVID-19 (dated by TCRdb to about 2020). Turning to the overall study: Collaborator samples came from the United States, Italy and Spain and covered acute and convalescent phases of COVID-19. The prospective study material was composed of cDNA or gDNA derived from T cells, B-cell-depleted T cells, or PBMCs. The dataset comprised deeply sampled blood TCRbeta repertoires from subjects exposed to, actively infected with, or recovered from COVID-19. A freely available public database, intended as a resource for researchers studying the immune response to SARS-CoV-2, is where the repertoires were released. The samples were drawn from two sources: the first 160 participants of the ongoing ImmuneRACE study, and 1,000 to 1,500 subjects contributed by 6 global collaborators. The sample metadata nearly always contained a de-identified subject ID, COVID-19 status, age in years and sex. Where available, HLA class I and class II types were taken from metadata supplied by the sample provider and were not determined by assay-based typing. What the work shows at the level of the full study, not this receptor alone: The quantity of clinical and demographic metadata differed by source and by participant and was supplied without curation.

TCRbeta CDR3 regions were amplified from genomic DNA using the immunoSEQ Assay, a bias-controlled multiplex PCR. The study's own analysis went as follows. The number of nucleated cells in each sample was estimated from the amplification of reference gene primers within the assay. Sequence reads were collapsed and filtered to measure the absolute abundance of every unique TCRbeta CDR3 rearrangement. For each sample, productive Simpson clonality was calculated as the square root of Simpson's diversity index over productive rearrangements. TCRdb limited this immuneACCESS table to in-frame rearrangements with V and J called. A share of clones is missing; checked studies link under half to unresolved V genes, and the rest is unexplained. V, J and clone size derive from that table, while D and trimming were established from the DNA sequence. The sample table lists just under 150,000 clones, over 70% of them with a count of one. Over 35% of the sample belongs to the ten largest clones.

Samples from volunteer blood donors who had recovered from COVID-19 were contributed by a second Seattle source. Collaborating institutions collected whole blood in K2EDTA tubes following their own protocols. For TCRbeta analysis, collaborators shipped samples as frozen whole blood, isolated PBMCs, or DNA extracted from either of those sample types. The germline V gene encodes CDR1 SGDLS and CDR2 YYNGEE. The CDR3 has 15 amino acids, counting the end cysteine and phenylalanine. The read is trimmed to its CDR3 DNA, 45 bases read in frame from base 1. V has 0 bases trimmed and J has 3 bases trimmed; junction bases matching no gene number 6.

Material for sequencing was peripheral blood. This receptor chain uses TRBV9 and TRBJ2-7, and 7 bases in between align with TRBD1. The TCR was taken from a man aged 50-59 years who had recovered from COVID-19. The nucleotide sequence reads as follows: TGTGCCAGCAGCGTAGACGGGACAGATTTCTACGAGCAGTACTTC. Its amino acids are CASSVDGTDFYEQYF.